A single sample is the source of the 23 T cell receptor beta chains below, sequenced in a study of cytomegalovirus exposure and HLA in healthy donors. Sequencing used immunoSEQ multiplex PCR; TCRdb keeps in-frame clones, though not all of them. The table records 220,000 or so clones, roughly 91% of them present only once. The specimen was PBMCs. Receptors were obtained from a young woman in good health and CMV-seropositive.

V usage is TRBV5-1 and J usage is TRBJ1-1, with TRBD1 identical over 8 bases. The CDR3 contains 15 residues. The junction had 5 bases not matched to a gene; V was cut back by 3 bases and J by 1 base. Germline V lookup: CDR1 SGHRS, CDR2 YFSETQ. Here the CDR3 reads CASSWGGTGNTEAFF. The CDR3 DNA reads as TGCGCCAGCAGCTGGGGGGGGACAGGGAACACTGAAGCTTTCTTT. The full variable domain, with the rest looked up from reference TRBV5-1 and TRBJ1-1, is KAGVTQTPRYLIKTRGQQVTLSCSPISGHRSVSWYQQTPGQGLQFLFEYFSETQRNKGNFPGRFSGRQFSNSRSEMNVSTLELGDSALYLCASSWGGTGNTEAFFGQGTRLTVV.

The V call is TRBV4-2, the J call TRBJ2-1, with 10 bases aligning to TRBD2. Germline loops: CDR1 LGHNA, CDR2 YNFKEQ. The V segment lost 0 bases and the J segment 10 bases; nucleotides outside the gene matches: 12. The CDR3 has 17 amino acids. CDR3 loop: CASSQERPSGRANEQFF. The DNA of the CDR3 is TGTGCCAGCAGCCAAGAAAGGCCCAGCGGGAGGGCGAACGAGCAGTTCTTC.

This clone was counted a single time. This rearrangement joins TRBV5-5 to TRBJ2-1; 10 bases are a match to TRBD2. CDR1 is SGHKS and CDR2 is YYEKEE in the germline V gene (reference sequence). The CDR3 extends over 15 amino acids. With 0 bases clipped from V and 10 bases from J, the junction kept 7 bases outside the gene matches. CDR3 DNA: TGTGCCAGCAGCTTGGAGGTAGCGGGAGGAGGGGAGCAGTTCTTC. The encoded protein is CASSLEVAGGGEQFF.

The rearrangement uses TRBV10-3 and TRBJ1-4, with D possibly TRBD1 on 6 matching bases. The V end was cut by 5 bases, the J end by 2 bases, with 18 bases between. CDR1 and CDR2 from the germline V gene are ENHRY and SYGVKD. This CDR3 is built from 17 residues. CDR3: CAISSGADRTTNEKLFF. The CDR3 DNA is TGTGCCATCAGTTCGGGTGCCGACAGGACCACTAATGAAAAACTGTTTTTT.

The V call is TRBV9, the J call TRBJ2-7, with D maybe TRBD2 (6 bases). This CDR3 spans 15 amino acids. V shed 0 bases and J shed 2 bases, with 12 bases lying between them. CDR1 is SGDLS and CDR2 is YYNGEE in the germline V gene. The CDR3 loop is CASSVGAGSAYEQYF. CDR3 sequence (DNA): TGTGCCAGCAGCGTAGGGGCGGGATCAGCCTACGAGCAGTACTTC. Looking up the rest from reference TRBV9 and TRBJ2-7 gives the full variable domain: DSGVTQTPKHLITATGQRVTLRCSPRSGDLSVYWYQQSLDQGLQFLIQYYNGEERAKGNILERFSAQQFPDLHSELNLSSLELGDSALYFCASSVGAGSAYEQYFGPGTRLTVT.

This chain uses TRBV9 with TRBJ2-7; D remains unclear. The CDR3 consists of 13 residues. V lost 0 bases to trimming and J lost 3 bases, with 7 bases between them. Per germline, CDR1 SGDLS and CDR2 YYNGEE. The CDR3 protein is CASSVADFYEQYF. The CDR3, as DNA: TGTGCCAGCAGCGTAGCTGACTTCTACGAGCAGTACTTC. Complete variable domain (other parts from reference TRBV9 and TRBJ2-7): DSGVTQTPKHLITATGQRVTLRCSPRSGDLSVYWYQQSLDQGLQFLIQYYNGEERAKGNILERFSAQQFPDLHSELNLSSLELGDSALYFCASSVADFYEQYFGPGTRLTVT.

The rearrangement joins TRBV18 to TRBJ2-7; D remains unclear. V was pared by 3 bases and J by 7 bases, with 16 bases between. CDR3 size: 14 residues. Germline CDR1 KGHSH, CDR2 LQKENI. Here the CDR3 reads CASSPEDNSSEQYF. In nucleotides, the CDR3 is TGTGCCAGCTCACCTGAAGATAACTCTAGTGAGCAGTACTTC.

J is TRBJ1-4 and V is TRBV7-9; D is perhaps TRBD1 (6 bases). Trimming stripped 4 bases from V and 4 bases from J, with 10 bases between. CDR1 and CDR2 from the germline V gene are SEHNR and FQNEAQ (reference sequence). CDR3 length equals 14 residues. The CDR3 nucleotides read TGTGCCAGCAGCTCAGCAGGGGTTAATGAAAAACTGTTTTTT. As protein: CASSSAGVNEKLFF.

The J gene is TRBJ1-1, the V gene TRBV11-2, with D possibly matching TRBD1 (5 bases). Germline assignment: CDR1 SGHAT and CDR2 FQNNGV. V shed 0 bases and J shed 10 bases, with 15 bases lying between them. This CDR3 has 14 amino acids. Here the CDR3 reads CASSLDGPGLGAFF. CDR3 sequence (DNA): TGTGCCAGCAGCTTAGATGGGCCAGGGCTCGGAGCTTTCTTT.

The chain uses TRBV9 and TRBJ2-3; D not resolved. CDR1 and CDR2 from the germline V gene are SGDLS and YYNGEE. V was pared by 3 bases and J by 2 bases, with 4 bases between. CDR3 length equals 12 residues. The CDR3 bases are TGTGCCAGCAGCGGACTCACAGATACGCAGTATTTT. It codes for CASSGLTDTQYF. The full variable domain, in which reference TRBV9 and TRBJ2-3 provide the parts outside the CDR3, is DSGVTQTPKHLITATGQRVTLRCSPRSGDLSVYWYQQSLDQGLQFLIQYYNGEERAKGNILERFSAQQFPDLHSELNLSSLELGDSALYFCASSGLTDTQYFGPGTRLTVL.

The V call is TRBV5-1, the J call TRBJ2-3, with TRBD1 identical over 9 bases. Unmatched junction bases numbered 8, after V lost 0 bases and J lost 6 bases. CDR3 size: 16 residues. Germline CDR1 reads SGHRS; CDR2 reads YFSETQ. The CDR3 DNA sequence: TGCGCCAGCAGCTTGGTGGTGACAGGGGGGATGGATACGCAGTATTTT. Its protein product is CASSLVVTGGMDTQYF.

The genes are TRBV2 and TRBJ2-3; 10 positions match TRBD2. The V segment lost 6 bases and the J segment 1 base; nucleotides outside the gene matches: 7. The CDR3 has 16 residues. Germline V CDR1 and CDR2: SNHLY, FYNNEI. This CDR3 is CASRTIAGGRTDTQYF. In DNA, the CDR3 is TGTGCCAGCAGGACGATAGCGGGAGGACGCACAGATACGCAGTATTTT.

The chain uses TRBV10-3 and TRBJ2-7, with 13 bases lining up with TRBD2. The germline CDR1 and CDR2 sequences are ENHRY and SYGVKD. V was pared by 10 bases and J by 6 bases, with 9 bases of the junction left unmatched. The CDR3 runs to 14 residues. CDR3 amino acids: CASGLAGDLGEQYF. Here the CDR3 DNA reads TGTGCCAGCGGACTAGCGGGAGATCTAGGCGAGCAGTACTTC.

The chain recombines TRBV27 with TRBJ1-3, with D maybe TRBD1 (6 bases). Germline CDR1 and CDR2: MNHEY and SMNVEV (reference sequence). The CDR3 contains 16 residues. V dropped 4 bases and J dropped 4 bases, with 17 bases sitting between them. CDR3 in amino acids: CASSSQQGRPGNTIYF. CDR3 coding DNA: TGTGCCAGCAGTTCCCAACAGGGCCGGCCAGGAAACACCATATATTTT.

This clone has only one observation. The V gene is TRBV25-1, the J gene TRBJ1-1, with a possible D match to TRBD1 (6 bases). CDR1 MGHDK and CDR2 SYGVNS come from the germline V gene. The CDR3 sequence is 13 residues long. V was trimmed by 5 bases and J by 1 base, leaving 8 bases between them. For the CDR3, the DNA is TGTGCCAGCAGTATACAGGGGAACACTGAAGCTTTCTTT. Its protein product is CASSIQGNTEAFF.

The chain carries TRBV23-1 and TRBJ1-4, with D possibly matching TRBD1 (6 bases). TRBV23-1 is sorted into the ORF group, with uncertain function. There are 14 residues in the CDR3. For the CDR3, the DNA is TGCGCTAACAGGGAACCCCCTCCAGAGGAAAAACTGTTTTTT. The encoded protein is CANREPPPEEKLFF.

This clone has just a few counts. The chain uses TRBV7-2 and TRBJ2-7, with 7 bases fitting TRBD2. Per germline, CDR1 SGHTA and CDR2 FQGNSA. Trimming at V came to 3 bases and at J to 1 base, leaving 3 bases not matched to a gene. The CDR3 runs 14 residues. CDR3 in amino acids: CASSFAGVSYEQYF. The CDR3, as DNA: TGTGCCAGCAGCTTCGCGGGAGTGTCCTACGAGCAGTACTTC.

CDR3 coding DNA: TGTGCCAGCGGGGTTCTGACAGGGCACGAGCAGTACTTC. This gives the protein CASGVLTGHEQYF. The chain is built from TRBV6-1 and TRBJ2-7; 7 bases fit TRBD1. After removal of 8 bases from V and 5 bases from J, the junction contained 9 bases not matched to a gene. Germline V gene data show CDR1 as MNHNS and CDR2 as SASEGT. The CDR3 is 13 residues long.

V and J are TRBV29-1 and TRBJ2-1; 12 nucleotides align to TRBD2. Germline V gene lookup returns CDR1 SQVTM and CDR2 ANQGSEA. CDR3 length: 21 residues. The V and J ends lost 5 bases and 8 bases, in that order; junction bases with no gene match: 28. The CDR3 DNA follows: TGCAGCGTTCGACCTACAGGGAAGCCTAGCGGGAGGGCCTCTATCTTGTATGAGCAGTTCTTC. It yields the protein CSVRPTGKPSGRASILYEQFF.

The chain combines TRBV6-6 with TRBJ2-7; possible D gene TRBD1, 6 bases. Germline V CDR1 and CDR2: MNHNY, SVGAGI (reference sequence). The CDR3 is made up of 14 amino acids. The V end lost 7 bases, the J end lost 0 bases, and 13 bases lay between the germline ends. The CDR3 nucleotides read TGTGCCAGCACCACCGACAGGAGCTCCTACGAGCAGTACTTC. Protein sequence: CASTTDRSSYEQYF.

V is TRBV28 and J is TRBJ1-5, with a possible D match to TRBD1 (5 bases). The length of the CDR3 is 15 residues. From germline, CDR1 is MDHEN and CDR2 SYDVKM. V gave up 4 bases and J gave up 0 bases, with 10 bases separating them. The CDR3 DNA follows: TGTGCCAGCAGTTCCCGGGGGAATAGCAATCAGCCCCAGCATTTT. Its protein is CASSSRGNSNQPQHF.

V gene TRBV30 combines with J gene TRBJ2-5, with D possibly TRBD2 on 5 matching bases. The CDR3 is made up of 15 amino acids. Germline CDR1 is GTSNPN and CDR2 is SVGIG (reference sequence). V lost 2 bases and J 5 bases, leaving 18 bases between the germline ends. CDR3 amino acids: CAWSPGSRSLETQYF. DNA for the CDR3: TGTGCCTGGAGTCCGGGGTCCCGATCGCTGGAGACCCAGTACTTC.

This chain connects TRBV5-1 to TRBJ2-7; the match to TRBD1 covers 8 bases. The CDR3 length is 15 residues. Germline lookup yields CDR1 SGHRS and CDR2 YFSETQ. The junction had 5 bases not matched to a gene; V was cut back by 0 bases and J by 3 bases. In DNA form, the CDR3 reads TGCGCCAGCAGCTTGGGACAGGGGCCTTTCTACGAGCAGTACTTC. It yields the protein CASSLGQGPFYEQYF. The full variable domain, completed using reference TRBV5-1 and TRBJ2-7, is KAGVTQTPRYLIKTRGQQVTLSCSPISGHRSVSWYQQTPGQGLQFLFEYFSETQRNKGNFPGRFSGRQFSNSRSEMNVSTLELGDSALYLCASSLGQGPFYEQYFGPGTRLTVT.